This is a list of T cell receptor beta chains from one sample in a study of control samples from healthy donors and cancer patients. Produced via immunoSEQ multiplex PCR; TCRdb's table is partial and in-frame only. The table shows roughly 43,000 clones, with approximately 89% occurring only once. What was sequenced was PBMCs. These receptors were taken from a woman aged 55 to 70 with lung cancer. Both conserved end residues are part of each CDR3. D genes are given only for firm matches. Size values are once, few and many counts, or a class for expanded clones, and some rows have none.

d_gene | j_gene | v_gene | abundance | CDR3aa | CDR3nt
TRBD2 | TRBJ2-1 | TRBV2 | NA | CASQRLVGGNEQFF | TGTGCCAGCCAGCGCCTAGTCGGGGGGAACGAGCAGTTCTTC
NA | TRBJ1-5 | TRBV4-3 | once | CASSQDGGTGQPQHF | TGCGCCAGCAGCCAAGATGGGGGGACCGGGCAGCCCCAGCATTTT
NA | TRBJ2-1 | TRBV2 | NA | CASSKFRAGSYNEQFF | TGTGCCAGCAGTAAGTTCCGAGCGGGTTCATACAATGAGCAGTTCTTC
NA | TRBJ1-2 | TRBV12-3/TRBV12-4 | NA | CASSSTYGYTF | TGTGCCAGCAGTTCTACCTATGGCTACACCTTC
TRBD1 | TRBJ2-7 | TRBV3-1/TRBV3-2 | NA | CASSQGTGAEQYF | TGTGCCAGCAGCCAGGGGACAGGCGCCGAGCAGTACTTC
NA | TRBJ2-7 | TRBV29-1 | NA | CSVEDGGYEQYF | TGCAGCGTTGAAGATGGAGGCTACGAGCAGTACTTC
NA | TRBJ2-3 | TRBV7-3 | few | CASSLGTGTDTQYF | TGTGCCAGCAGCTTAGGGACTGGCACAGATACGCAGTATTTT
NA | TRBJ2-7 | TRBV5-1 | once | CASSSPTTPYEQYF | TGCGCCAGCAGCTCCCCAACCACGCCCTACGAGCAGTACTTC
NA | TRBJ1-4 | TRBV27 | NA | CASSHGLEAGGDEKLFF | TGTGCCAGCAGTCACGGCCTGGAGGCAGGAGGGGATGAAAAACTGTTTTTT
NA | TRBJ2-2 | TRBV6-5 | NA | CASRERYGELFF | TGTGCCAGCAGGGAGAGGTACGGGGAGCTGTTTTTT
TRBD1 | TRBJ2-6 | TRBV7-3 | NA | CASSVGQGLSGANVLTF | TGTGCCAGCAGCGTTGGACAGGGCCTTTCTGGGGCCAACGTCCTGACTTTC
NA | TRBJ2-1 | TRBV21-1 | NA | CASSKNRPARSNEQFF | TGTGCCAGCAGCAAGAATCGCCCAGCGAGGTCCAATGAGCAGTTCTTC
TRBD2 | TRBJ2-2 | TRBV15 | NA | CATSPGLAEPGTGELFF | TGTGCCACCAGTCCGGGACTAGCAGAACCCGGCACCGGGGAGCTGTTTTTT
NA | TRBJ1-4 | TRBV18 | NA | CASSLLGLATTNEKLFF | TGTGCCAGCTCACTATTAGGGTTGGCGACAACTAATGAAAAACTGTTTTTT
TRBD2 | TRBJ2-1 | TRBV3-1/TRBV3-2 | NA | CASSGTSGSSEQFF | TGTGCCAGCAGTGGGACTAGCGGGAGTAGTGAGCAGTTCTTC
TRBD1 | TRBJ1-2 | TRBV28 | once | CASRRDRGSYGYTF | TGTGCCAGCAGACGCGACAGGGGGAGCTATGGCTACACCTTC
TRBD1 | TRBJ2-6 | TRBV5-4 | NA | CASRAGQGGNVLTF | TGTGCCAGCAGGGCGGGACAGGGGGGCAACGTCCTGACTTTC
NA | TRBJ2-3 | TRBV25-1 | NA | CASSEFGGASTDTQYF | TGTGCCAGCAGTGAATTCGGCGGAGCCAGCACAGATACGCAGTATTTT
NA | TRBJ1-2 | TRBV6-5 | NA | CASSYSYTGSNYGYTF | TGTGCCAGCAGTTACTCGTACACAGGATCTAACTATGGCTACACCTTC
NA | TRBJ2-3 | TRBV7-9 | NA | CASSLGQSRTDTQYF | TGTGCCAGCAGCTTAGGGCAGAGTCGCACAGATACGCAGTATTTT
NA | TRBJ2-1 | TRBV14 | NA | CASSQRIGTPNYNEQFF | TGTGCCAGCAGCCAAAGGATCGGGACTCCAAATTACAATGAGCAGTTCTTC
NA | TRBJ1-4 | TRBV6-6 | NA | CASSYRQGREKLFF | TGTGCCAGCAGTTACCGGCAGGGACGAGAAAAACTGTTTTTT
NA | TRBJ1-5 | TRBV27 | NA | CASSPLGGQPQHF | TGTGCCAGCAGCCCCCTCGGCGGTCAGCCCCAGCATTTT
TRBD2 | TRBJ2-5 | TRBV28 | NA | CASSLHGSSGSRETQYF | TGTGCCAGCAGCCTCCATGGGTCTAGCGGGAGTCGGGAGACCCAGTACTTC
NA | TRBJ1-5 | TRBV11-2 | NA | CASSLVRTASNQPQHF | TGTGCCAGCAGCTTAGTGAGAACAGCAAGCAATCAGCCCCAGCATTTT
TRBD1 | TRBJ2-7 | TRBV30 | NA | CAHQNPGQGAREQYF | TGTGCCCACCAAAACCCCGGACAGGGGGCTAGGGAGCAGTACTTC